This T cell receptor beta chain was recorded in a study of T cells after yellow fever vaccination (dated by TCRdb to about 2019). About the investigation overall: Libraries from fractions with low cell numbers were prepared with the SMART-Seq v4 Ultra Low Input RNA kit. To follow T-cell clones before and after both primary and booster YFV17D yellow fever vaccination, bulk TCR alpha and beta repertoires underwent longitudinal sequencing. Two healthy male donors, one aged 18 to 30 and one aged 30 to 40 years, made up the cohort. Blood was collected at multiple timepoints before and after primary and secondary immunization, and bulk PBMC replicates and cell subsets were isolated.

TCR cDNA was synthesized by 5'RACE template switching, through which a universal primer site and unique molecular identifiers were introduced. Priming of cDNA synthesis was performed from both the TCR alpha and TCR beta constant segments. Library amplification used two PCR steps, and the second PCR step added sample barcodes and sequencing adapters. Sequencing of libraries was done on Illumina HiSeq 2500 (2x100 bp) or NovaSeq (2x150 bp). As for how the authors treated the data: Demultiplexing of reads and collapsing into UMI consensus sequences were performed with MIGEC, and V(D)J alignment was carried out with MiXCR. Vaccine-responding clonotypes were identified with edgeR using replicate PBMC samples, with FDR below 0.01 and a log2 fold change above 5 up to day 15 being required. Each bulk clonotype was labeled CD4 or CD8 based on which sequenced repertoire, CD4 or CD8, contained the clonotype at higher abundance. TCRdb took the public reads, trimmed them with fastp at Q25, ran MiXCR for clone calling and kept in-frame beta chains. Each entry is one CDR3 protein sequence, shown with its most common DNA and genes. TCRdb's processing, not the authors' own work, is the source of the V and J calls. The sample profile shows around 250,000 distinct CDR3 sequences; less than 8.5% of them were found once. The top ten hold roughly 0.86% of the sample.

There are a few counts of this clonotype. The clone's antigen remains unknown. No clone much larger than this one lies a single base away; base qualities are absent. The cysteine opens and the phenylalanine closes a CDR3 of 12 amino acids. Solely the CDR3 DNA is kept, with 36 bases framed from the first base. Deletion took 2 bases off V and 5 bases off J, with a span of 6 bases between the germline ends. CDR1 and CDR2 are drawn from the germline V gene (reference sequence): DFQATT, SNEGSKA. Results the study describes overall, beyond this receptor: A small share of clonotypes was detected in both CD4 and CD8 compartments, with the overlap likely arising from convergent recombination. Compared with the primary T-cell response, the secondary T-cell response was weaker but faster, peaking on day 5 rather than day 15. Because the study included only a couple of donors, the extent to which the findings can be generalized is limited. After the booster, most clones that had expanded after primary vaccination were detected again (around 97% of CD4 and around nine tenths of CD8), suggesting broad maintenance of memory. Because abundant contaminating clonotypes from the bulk population could be contained in FACS-sorted repertoires, computational filtering was required.

The treatment or condition label of this sample denotes: live attenuated yellow fever vaccine strain. PBMCs were isolated from peripheral blood using a standard Ficoll-Paque protocol. Dynabeads CD4 and CD8 positive selection kits were used to isolate the CD4 and CD8 T-cell fractions. RNA was extracted with TriZol from bulk PBMCs, CD4 and CD8 fractions, and dextramer-positive and dextramer-negative fractions. The source is a young man who received the YFV17D yellow fever vaccine. The chain is encoded by TRBV20-1 joined to TRBJ2-2, with the D gene too uncertain to name. The input for sequencing was CD4+ T cells sorted from PBMCs, taken 15 days after the yellow fever booster vaccination. The CDR3 protein sequence reads: CSARLGTGELFF. The nucleotide sequence is TGCAGTGCTAGATTGGGGACCGGGGAGCTGTTTTTT.